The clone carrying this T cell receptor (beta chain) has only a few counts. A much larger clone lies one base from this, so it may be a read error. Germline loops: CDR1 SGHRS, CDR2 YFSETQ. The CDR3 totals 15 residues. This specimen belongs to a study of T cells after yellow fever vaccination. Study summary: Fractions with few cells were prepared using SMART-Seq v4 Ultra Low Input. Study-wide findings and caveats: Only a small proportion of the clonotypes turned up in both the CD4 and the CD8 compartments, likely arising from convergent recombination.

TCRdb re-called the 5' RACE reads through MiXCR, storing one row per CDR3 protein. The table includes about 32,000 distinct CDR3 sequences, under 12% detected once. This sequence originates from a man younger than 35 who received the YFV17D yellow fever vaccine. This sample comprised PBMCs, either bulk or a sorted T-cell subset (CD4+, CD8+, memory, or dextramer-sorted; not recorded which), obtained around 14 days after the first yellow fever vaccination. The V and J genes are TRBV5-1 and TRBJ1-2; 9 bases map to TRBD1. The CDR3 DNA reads TGCGCCAGCAGCCAGGACAGGGGAGCTAACTATTGCTACACCTTC. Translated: CASSQDRGANYCYTF.